The following is a TCR beta chain sequence with its context. The clone's antigen remains unknown. No per-base quality is available; no much larger clone lies one base away. TCR CDR3 regions were amplified from genomic DNA by multiplex PCR using the deep immunoSEQ assay. For each cell subset, the extracted genomic DNA was distributed evenly across all wells of several immunoSEQ 96-well plates, and each plate served as one replicate. For sorted subsets, each replicate PCR was loaded with approximately 190 ng genomic DNA, equivalent to some 27,000 T cell genomes. Purified libraries were quantified with a Qubit 3.0 fluorometer, sized on a Bioanalyzer 2100, and re-quantified with the KAPA Library Quantification kit. Every immunoSEQ 96-well plate was sequenced on a dedicated single-read 150-cycle Illumina NextSeq 550 flow cell. The original methods were these. Because the immunoSEQ output held only junctional sequences and lacked quality scores, the filtering could not match the filtering applied to full-length reads. Sequences were annotated with PyIR, a Python wrapper for IgBLAST v1.9, using IMGT germline references to assign V/J genes and CDR3. Reads with weak V/J assignments (E-value above 1e-6), missing CDR3, stop codons, out-of-frame junctions, or ambiguous translated residues were removed. V3J clonotypes were defined as sequences sharing an identical inferred V gene, J gene, and CDR3 amino acid sequence. The percentage overlap between two repertoires was calculated by dividing the number of shared unique clonotypes by the size of the smaller repertoire. Repertoire richness was assessed with RTK rarefaction, the Chao1 estimator, and Recon v2.1 estimates of unobserved clonotypes. OLGA was used to compute generation probabilities for all TCRbeta clonotypes that the gDNA method yielded from a handful of donors. TCRdb stores this immuneACCESS table with in-frame sequences only. Part of the clones is absent; in the studies checked, under half of the shortfall reflects unresolved V genes, and no reason is known for the rest. V, J and clone size are taken as reported in that table, and D and trimming were inferred from the DNA itself. The sample table contains roughly 2.1 million clones; only one count was recorded for 93% of them. Under 2% of the sample belongs to the ten largest clones.

This record belongs to a study of shared clonotypes between healthy human individuals (TCRdb year 2020). In the study overall: The cohort included three men and a couple of women between 18 and 49 years of age. Libraries were prepared and TCR repertoires were sequenced by different laboratories using diverse techniques, in order to increase sequencing depth and limit assay-specific biases. Blood TCR repertoires of 5 or 6 healthy adults were deeply sequenced to estimate repertoire size and the extent of clonotype sharing between individuals. Each donor's leukapheresis produced roughly between roughly 0.85 and 10 billion PBMCs. For each donor, CD4 naive and CD4 memory were each run on three plates, CD8 naive on two plates, and CD8 memory on one plate. The paper's findings and limits, for the study overall: The genetic and exposure-history diversity represented was limited by the small number of donors. Estimated clonotype richness was generally larger for naive than for memory subsets. Pairwise subsampling indicated that sequencing depth was expected to affect the degree of clonotype sharing among donors. Clonotypes shared by all four sorted-subset donors showed higher generation probabilities than non-shared clonotypes. Rarefaction of sorted-subset datasets indicated incomplete sequencing despite the large sequencing depth. Sampling was limited to blood, and TCR repertoires in tissue likely differ from TCR repertoires in blood. About 5% of naive CD4, 3.5% of naive CD8, 2.3% of memory CD4, and 0.35% to 0.5% of memory CD8 clonotypes were shared across four donors.

The V end loses 4 bases and the J end loses 6 bases, and a stretch of 22 bases separates them. CDR3 length: 16 amino acids, cysteine to phenylalanine. Here the CDR3 DNA is all that survives: 48 bases in frame from base 1. CDR1 and CDR2 were assigned from the germline V gene (reference sequence) as MNHEY and SMNVEV. CD8 naive samples consisted of CD45RO-negative cells that were positively selected for CCR7, yielding a CD45RA+CCR7+ population without TemRA cells. Donors were healthy HIV-negative adults with no recently reported acute infections or vaccinations. Every donor was a Caucasian adult living in Nashville, Tennessee, USA. Blood was collected by leukapheresis, and PBMCs were isolated by Ficoll-Histopaque density gradient centrifugation and then cryopreserved in liquid nitrogen vapor phase. Analytical flow cytometry was used to check the purity and quantity of every magnetically sorted T cell population. Genomic DNA was isolated from each sorted fraction and quantified by UV absorbance on a Nanodrop 2000c.

Sequenced sample: naive CD8+ T cells from PBMCs. The sample's cell subset or site label is to be understood as: CD45RA+CCR7+. The chain employs TRBV27 and TRBJ2-7; the D gene is perhaps TRBD1, from 8 matching bases. The receptor's source is a man aged 18 to 35 in good health. Some clones in this sample may be carry-over from other donors' samples. The CDR3 is CASSSRTGRGMGEQYF. The DNA is TGTGCCAGCAGTTCCCGGACAGGGAGGGGGATGGGCGAGCAGTACTTC.